Presented here are 30 T cell receptor beta chains from one specimen sequenced in a study of blood T cell repertoires in COVID-19. Profiling relied on immunoSEQ multiplex PCR, and the TCRdb table lists in-frame clones only, not all of them. The top ten clones hold around 7% of a sample with 350,000 or so clones, roughly 89% of them seen once. The material sequenced was peripheral blood. These TCRs come from a man aged 18 to 30 with active or convalescent COVID-19.

V is TRBV19 and J is TRBJ1-4; 9 bases match TRBD1. This CDR3 is 19 amino acids long. Germline loops: CDR1 LNHDA, CDR2 SQIVND (reference sequence). V trimming: 5 bases; J trimming: 1 base; junction bases outside the gene matches: 14. This CDR3 reads CASSPSPRDRDGTNEKLFF. For the CDR3, the DNA is TGTGCCAGTAGTCCCTCTCCGCGGGACAGGGACGGAACTAATGAAAAACTGTTTTTT.

This sequence joins TRBV28 and TRBJ1-2; perhaps TRBD1 as D (6 bases). Trimming left V 7 bases short and J 1 base short, with 13 bases between. CDR3 length: 14 amino acids. Germline V lookup: CDR1 MDHEN, CDR2 SYDVKM. CDR3 amino acids: CASKQGQSNYGYTF. The CDR3 region has the DNA TGTGCCAGCAAGCAAGGACAGAGTAACTATGGCTACACCTTC.

The rearrangement joins TRBV21-1 to TRBJ2-7; TRBD1 is the table's D call and was not checked against the DNA. TRBV21-1 is described as a pseudogene. This CDR3 contains 16 residues. In DNA form, the CDR3 reads TGTGCCAGCAGCAAAGATCAGGGACAGCAGTCCTACGAGCAGTACTTC. Protein product: CASSKDQGQQSYEQYF.

This rearrangement joins TRBV5-1 to TRBJ2-1; 10 bases are a match to TRBD1. Germline trimming cut 1 base from V and 3 bases from J; bases unmatched to any gene: 4. Looked up from germline, CDR1 is SGHRS and CDR2 is YFSETQ. CDR3 length equals 16 residues. The CDR3 sequence is CASSLTGTGVYNEQFF. The CDR3 bases are TGCGCCAGCAGCTTGACCGGGACAGGGGTCTACAATGAGCAGTTCTTC. Looking up the rest from reference TRBV5-1 and TRBJ2-1 gives the full variable domain: KAGVTQTPRYLIKTRGQQVTLSCSPISGHRSVSWYQQTPGQGLQFLFEYFSETQRNKGNFPGRFSGRQFSNSRSEMNVSTLELGDSALYLCASSLTGTGVYNEQFFGPGTRLTVL.

V gene TRBV18 combines with J gene TRBJ1-5; the D is unclear. The V gene's germline CDR1 is KGHSH and CDR2 LQKENI. V shed 2 bases and J shed 5 bases, with 7 bases lying between them. The CDR3 has 13 residues. CDR3 nucleotides: TGTGCCAGCTCACCATACTCGGATCAGCCCCAGCATTTT. Amino acid sequence: CASSPYSDQPQHF.

The rearrangement links TRBV9 to TRBJ1-3, with unresolved D. Germline values: CDR1 SGDLS, CDR2 YYNGEE. The V and J ends lost 4 bases and 0 bases respectively, with 8 bases between them. This CDR3 spans 14 amino acids. The CDR3 DNA reads TGTGCCAGCAGCCCTGTCGGCTCTGGAAACACCATATATTTT. Translated, it gives CASSPVGSGNTIYF.

About this clone itself: The same CDR3 can be traced to other DNA sequences in this sample. The chain has TRBV28 and TRBJ1-4; D is possibly TRBD1 (6 bases). Trimming pared 6 bases from V and 0 bases from J, leaving 11 bases between. This CDR3 spans 15 amino acids. Germline V gene data show CDR1 as MDHEN and CDR2 as SYDVKM. The CDR3, as DNA: TGTGCCAGCAGCACGCGACAGGCAACTAATGAAAAACTGTTTTTT. It encodes CASSTRQATNEKLFF. Full variable domain (rest looked up from reference TRBV28 and TRBJ1-4): DVKVTQSSRYLVKRTGEKVFLECVQDMDHENMFWYRQDPGLGLRLIYFSYDVKMKEKGDIPEGYSVSREKKERFSLILESASTNQTSMYLCASSTRQATNEKLFFGSGTQLSVL.

This chain connects TRBV19 to TRBJ1-5, with 7 bases lining up with TRBD1. The germline gives CDR1 LNHDA, CDR2 SQIVND (reference sequence). Trimming removed 4 bases from V and 4 bases from J; junction bases left unmatched: 4. The CDR3 has 14 residues. Here the CDR3 DNA reads TGTGCCAGTAGTAACTCAGGGGGGAATCAGCCCCAGCATTTT. Residues: CASSNSGGNQPQHF.

The chain couples TRBV9 to TRBJ1-3; maybe TRBD1 (6 bases). This CDR3 comprises 19 residues. V was clipped by 0 bases and J by 0 bases, with 19 bases between them. In germline, CDR1 is SGDLS, CDR2 YYNGEE. CDR3 sequence reads: CASSVERGTGRFSGNTIYF. CDR3 DNA sequence: TGTGCCAGCAGCGTAGAGAGGGGAACAGGGAGATTCTCTGGAAACACCATATATTTT.

The chain combines TRBV7-9 with TRBJ2-3; 7 nucleotides match TRBD2. The CDR3 extends over 15 amino acids. Germline CDR1 and CDR2: SEHNR and FQNEAQ (reference sequence). The V gene end was trimmed by 3 bases and the J gene end by 3 bases; junction bases not matched to a gene: 6. In DNA, the CDR3 is TGTGCCAGCAGCTTCGTCGCTAGCGGTACAGATACGCAGTATTTT. It yields the protein CASSFVASGTDTQYF.

In its sample, this clone was seen once. The gene calls are TRBV6-5 and TRBJ2-7; D possibly corresponds to TRBD1 (6 bases). Germline CDR1 reads MNHEY; CDR2 reads SVGAGI. The CDR3 is 15 residues long. The germline V and J ends were trimmed by 5 bases and 3 bases, with 17 bases remaining between them. CDR3 DNA: TGTGCCAGCAGTCCGGACAGAGGGTCTAACTACGAGCAGTACTTC. Amino acids: CASSPDRGSNYEQYF.

The CDR3 spells CASSFDYPLAGTQYF. For the CDR3, the DNA is TGTGCCAGCAGTTTCGACTACCCCCTCGCCGGGACCCAGTACTTC. V and J are TRBV28 and TRBJ2-5, with D perhaps matching TRBD2 (5 bases). The CDR3 has 15 amino acids. V gave up 3 bases and J gave up 7 bases, with 18 bases separating them. The germline V gene encodes CDR1 MDHEN and CDR2 SYDVKM.

This chain links TRBV6-5 with TRBJ2-7, with a weak D call TRBD1 (7 bases). Germline V CDR1 and CDR2: MNHEY, SVGAGI. V was cut by 7 bases and J by 3 bases, with 16 bases left in between. The CDR3 runs to 14 residues. The CDR3, as DNA: TGTGCCAGCAACCTAGGGACAGCGGGCTACGAGCAGTACTTC. Amino acids: CASNLGTAGYEQYF.

This sequence joins TRBV5-1 and TRBJ1-6; 7 bases line up with TRBD1. The CDR3 has 14 residues. Trimming at V came to 6 bases and at J to 7 bases, leaving 7 bases not matched to a gene. Germline values: CDR1 SGHRS, CDR2 YFSETQ. The CDR3 reads CASTSQGGNSPLHF. Here the CDR3 DNA reads TGCGCCAGCACCTCGCAGGGGGGAAATTCACCCCTCCACTTT.

The chain joins TRBV28 to TRBJ2-7, with 9 bases identical to TRBD2. Germline V gives CDR1 MDHEN, CDR2 SYDVKM. The CDR3 has 14 residues. V was pared by 6 bases and J by 4 bases, with 7 bases of the junction left unmatched. The CDR3 region is CASRGSGGFYEQYF. CDR3 coding DNA: TGTGCCAGCAGGGGTAGCGGGGGTTTTTACGAGCAGTACTTC.

The chain combines TRBV4-1 with TRBJ1-5; 8 nucleotides agree with TRBD1. Germline CDR1 reads MGHRA; CDR2 reads YSYEKL. The CDR3 covers 16 residues. V shed 4 bases and J 10 bases; nucleotides not matched to a gene: 15. The CDR3 DNA follows: TGCGCCAGCAGCCCAACTCCGGACAGGGCGGATTATCCCCAGCATTTT. Translating gives CASSPTPDRADYPQHF.

CDR3 DNA: TGTGCCAGCAGCCCGGGGGATGTGGACACTGAAGCTTTCTTT. Translating it yields CASSPGDVDTEAFF. The V and J genes are TRBV7-9 and TRBJ1-1; D possibly corresponds to TRBD1 (5 bases). Germline V gene sequence: CDR1 SEHNR, CDR2 FQNEAQ (reference sequence). Trimming left V 5 bases short and J 3 bases short, with 13 bases between. This CDR3 comprises 14 residues.

V gene TRBV7-6 combines with J gene TRBJ1-6, with TRBD1 as a possible D gene (5 bases). Trimming took 0 bases from V and 9 from J, leaving 6 bases between them. CDR3 length equals 13 residues. CDR1 and CDR2 (germline): SGHVS, FNYEAQ. This CDR3 reads CASSLAGGSPLHF. CDR3 coding DNA: TGTGCCAGCAGCTTAGCGGGGGGTTCACCCCTCCACTTT.

The chain carries TRBV6-5 and TRBJ2-2; 7 nucleotides line up with TRBD2. The V gene end was trimmed by 8 bases and the J gene end by 1 base; junction bases not matched to a gene: 7. CDR3 length equals 15 residues. CDR1 and CDR2 (germline): MNHEY, SVGAGI. The CDR3 bases are TGTGCCAGCCATGGGAGGGCCGTGAACACCGGGGAGCTGTTTTTT. This codes for CASHGRAVNTGELFF.

The genes are TRBV7-2 and TRBJ1-4, with 7 bases that match TRBD1. Germline-derived CDR1 and CDR2 are SGHTA and FQGNSA. The CDR3 consists of 13 residues. V lost 6 bases to trimming and J lost 8 bases; unmatched junction nucleotides: 6. The CDR3: CASRPGGKEKLFF. The CDR3, as DNA: TGTGCCAGCAGACCAGGGGGGAAAGAAAAACTGTTTTTT.

CDR3 region: CASRGGRMAREKLFF. DNA for the CDR3: TGTGCCAGCAGGGGGGGACGGATGGCAAGAGAAAAACTGTTTTTT. V and J are TRBV27 and TRBJ1-4; D perhaps matches TRBD1 (5 bases). The length of the CDR3 is 15 residues. V gave up 6 bases and J gave up 8 bases, with 19 bases separating them. The germline CDR1 and CDR2 sequences are MNHEY and SMNVEV (reference sequence).

V usage is TRBV5-1 and J usage is TRBJ2-3, with D tentatively TRBD2 (6 bases). The CDR3 spans 15 residues. The ends were cut back, 4 bases at V and 5 bases at J, with 17 bases in the middle. Germline V CDR1 and CDR2: SGHRS, YFSETQ. CDR3 sequence (DNA): TGCGCCAGCAGCACCCGATCTAGCGCTTTAGATACGCAGTATTTT. Translating gives CASSTRSSALDTQYF.

The rearrangement uses TRBV7-9 and TRBJ1-4; 11 nucleotides align to TRBD1. The CDR3 has 17 residues. From germline, CDR1 is SEHNR and CDR2 FQNEAQ (reference sequence). Trimming took 5 bases from V and 2 from J; bases not matched to a gene: 7. CDR3 DNA: TGTGCCAGCAGCCCCGGACAGGGGGCCGCGACTAATGAAAAACTGTTTTTT. Translating gives CASSPGQGAATNEKLFF. The complete variable domain, with remaining parts taken from reference TRBV7-9 and TRBJ1-4, reads DTGVSQNPRHKITKRGQNVTFRCDPISEHNRLYWYRQTLGQGPEFLTYFQNEAQLEKSRLLSDRFSAERPKGSFSTLEIQRTEQGDSAMYLCASSPGQGAATNEKLFFGSGTQLSVL.

This clone was picked up one time. V usage is TRBV5-1 and J usage is TRBJ2-3, with 12 nucleotides matching TRBD2. Per germline, CDR1 SGHRS and CDR2 YFSETQ. CDR3 length: 17 residues. V trimming: 0 bases; J trimming: 6 bases; junction bases outside the gene matches: 8. Here the CDR3 DNA reads TGCGCCAGCAGCTTGGATGCTAGCGGGAGGGCCGCGGATACGCAGTATTTT. Residues: CASSLDASGRAADTQYF. The variable domain in full, completed from reference TRBV5-1 and TRBJ2-3, reads KAGVTQTPRYLIKTRGQQVTLSCSPISGHRSVSWYQQTPGQGLQFLFEYFSETQRNKGNFPGRFSGRQFSNSRSEMNVSTLELGDSALYLCASSLDASGRAADTQYFGPGTRLTVL.

The chain recombines TRBV7-2 with TRBJ1-5; a possible D gene is TRBD1 (5 bases). Trimming stripped 1 base from V and 2 bases from J, with 15 bases between. Germline V gives CDR1 SGHTA, CDR2 FQGNSA. This CDR3 comprises 17 residues. In nucleotides, the CDR3 is TGTGCCAGCAGCTTAGGGAGCCCGGGAGGGGGCAATCAGCCCCAGCATTTT. It yields the protein CASSLGSPGGGNQPQHF.

The rearrangement joins TRBV4-2 to TRBJ2-1, with 7 bases lining up with TRBD2. Per germline, CDR1 LGHNA and CDR2 YNFKEQ. V lost 4 bases and J lost 7; bases outside the gene matches: 16. The CDR3 runs 17 residues. The CDR3 region has the DNA TGTGCCAGCAGCCTCGACACCGCGGGGCGGGAGTATAATGAGCAGTTCTTC. This gives the protein CASSLDTAGREYNEQFF.

The V call is TRBV7-8, the J call TRBJ1-2; 10 bases match TRBD1. Germline V lookup: CDR1 SGHVS, CDR2 FQNEAQ. V trimming: 5 bases; J trimming: 4 bases; junction bases outside the gene matches: 10. The CDR3 runs to 16 residues. The CDR3 reads CASSPDRGQGTYGYTF. The DNA of the CDR3 is TGTGCCAGCAGCCCTGACCGGGGACAGGGGACCTATGGCTACACCTTC.

The chain is built from TRBV7-8 and TRBJ1-2; tentatively, D is TRBD1 (6 bases). Deletions cut 1 base from V and 2 bases from J, with 8 bases between. The CDR3 extends over 14 amino acids. Germline V lookup: CDR1 SGHVS, CDR2 FQNEAQ. For the CDR3, the DNA is TGTGCCAGCAGCTTAGAGCAGGGGAACTATGGCTACACCTTC. This translates into CASSLEQGNYGYTF.

The genes are TRBV18 and TRBJ2-7, with TRBD1 identical over 7 bases. CDR3 length: 14 amino acids. Germline V CDR1 and CDR2: KGHSH, LQKENI. Trimming at V came to 6 bases and at J to 4 bases, leaving 9 bases not matched to a gene. CDR3 sequence reads: CASSQTGVGYEQYF. The CDR3 DNA reads TGTGCCAGCTCCCAAACAGGGGTTGGATACGAGCAGTACTTC.

Written as DNA, the CDR3 is TGTGCCAGCAGTTACTCCGCGGGGTTCACAGATACGCAGTATTTT. Amino acids: CASSYSAGFTDTQYF. The chain joins TRBV6-5 to TRBJ2-3; a possible D gene is TRBD2 (6 bases). Germline CDR1 MNHEY, CDR2 SVGAGI. Trimming pared 0 bases from V and 2 bases from J, leaving 9 bases between. The CDR3 sequence is 15 residues long.